The clone carrying this TCR beta chain was found a few times. With roughly 500 ng total RNA as template and a constant-region primer, TCR beta cDNA was made. Modified slightly, ARM-PCR produced TCR beta libraries over three nested multiplex PCR rounds. TRBV1-TRBV30 forward primers and a C-beta reverse primer were used in the first two PCR rounds, which each ran for approximately 9 cycles. TCRdb recomputed calls from the multiplex PCR reads with MiXCR, one row per CDR3 protein. The sample carries 100,000 or so distinct CDR3 sequences, approximately 70% recorded once. These data originate in a study of tumor-infiltrating lymphocytes in primary liver carcinoma. At the level of the study: The patients comprised men and women between the ages of 30 and 69 years. Tumor stage was T1-T3 N0M0, and tumor size was roughly 4 to 10 cm across.

Between roughly 17 and 33 mg of unsorted bulk tissue served as the source from which RNA and DNA were co-extracted. Looked up from germline, CDR1 is GTSNPN and CDR2 is SVGIG (reference sequence). V shed 0 bases, J shed 5 bases, and the junction held 7 bases outside the gene matches. The CDR3 is made up of 15 amino acids. The sequence was collected from a woman aged 55-70 years with primary liver carcinoma and hepatitis B virus infection. The source material was liver tumor tissue from sampling region 2. Subset defined: tumor region T2, inferior pole. The rearrangement links TRBV30 to TRBJ1-2; 9 bases are a match to TRBD1. The CDR3 loop reads CAWSVATGGSYGYTF. In DNA form, the CDR3 reads TGTGCCTGGAGTGTCGCGACAGGGGGATCATATGGCTACACCTTC.